The sequence of this T cell receptor beta chain was determined in a study of chemoradiotherapy in HPV16-positive cancers. In this sample, this clone turned up once. Antigen specificity is unknown. General observations from the study: The functional HPV-specific definition rests on just a couple of HPV16-positive patients. Candidate HPV-specific clones and E7-related TCR motifs grew in tumor during treatment.

Repeated repertoire sampling spanned the course of chemoradiotherapy. This CDR3 spans 15 amino acids. V shed 3 bases, J shed 5 bases, and the junction held 4 bases outside the gene matches. CDR1 is MDHEN and CDR2 is SYDVKM in the germline V gene. Method: immunoSEQ multiplex PCR; TCRdb's copy keeps in-frame clones and lacks some. Counted here are 930 or so clones, approximately 86% occurring once; the ten biggest clones make up about 6%. Sequences were derived from tumor tissue, sampled from a patient who underwent chemoradiotherapy. The clonotype comes from a human donor with HPV-associated anogenital cancer. This rearrangement joins TRBV28 to TRBJ1-4; 9 bases are a match to TRBD1. Written as DNA, the CDR3 is TGTGCCAGCAGTTTCCTGACAGGGGGAAATGAAAAACTGTTTTTT. This encodes CASSFLTGGNEKLFF. Supplemented by reference TRBV28 and TRBJ1-4, the full variable domain reads DVKVTQSSRYLVKRTGEKVFLECVQDMDHENMFWYRQDPGLGLRLIYFSYDVKMKEKGDIPEGYSVSREKKERFSLILESASTNQTSMYLCASSFLTGGNEKLFFGSGTQLSVL.